A single sample gave rise to the 10 T cell receptor beta chains below, sequenced in a study of cytomegalovirus exposure and HLA in healthy donors. The PCR had 60 Vbeta and 13 Jbeta primers. The table came from immunoSEQ multiplex PCR; TCRdb's copy has only in-frame clones and leaves some out. The sample lists 90,000 or so clones, 55% to 75% occurring once. The specimen sequenced was PBMCs. These receptors were obtained from a woman under 30 in good health and CMV-seropositive.

This clone was observed once. V and J are TRBV14 and TRBJ1-1; tentatively, D is TRBD1 (5 bases). CDR3 length equals 15 residues. The germline V gene encodes CDR1 SGHDN and CDR2 FVKESK. V shed 1 base and J shed 2 bases, with 11 bases lying between them. CDR3 sequence (DNA): TGTGCCAGCAGCCAAGTTCGACAGCTAAACACTGAAGCTTTCTTT. Its protein is CASSQVRQLNTEAFF.

The rearrangement joins TRBV2 to TRBJ1-2; 7 bases line up with TRBD1. The CDR3 runs 16 residues. The V gene end was trimmed by 5 bases and the J gene end by 1 base; junction bases not matched to a gene: 10. Germline CDR1 reads SNHLY; CDR2 reads FYNNEI. This CDR3 reads CASSLGQTALNYGYTF. The CDR3 DNA is TGTGCCAGCAGTTTGGGACAGACGGCCCTTAACTATGGCTACACCTTC.

The chain has TRBV29-1 and TRBJ2-2; 13 bases match TRBD2. Per the germline V gene, CDR1 is SQVTM and CDR2 is ANQGSEA. Trimming at V came to 3 bases and at J to 6 bases, leaving 7 bases not matched to a gene. The CDR3 runs to 16 residues. CDR3 sequence (DNA): TGCAGCGTTGAGCTTCGGACTAGCGGGAGACCCGGGGAGCTGTTTTTT. Encoded protein: CSVELRTSGRPGELFF.

This rearrangement joins TRBV4-2 to TRBJ2-2; the D is unclear. Germline-derived CDR1 and CDR2 are LGHNA and YNFKEQ. This CDR3 has 15 residues. Trimming stripped 4 bases from V and 0 bases from J, with 9 bases between. The CDR3 loop reads CASSRELPNTGELFF. In DNA form, the CDR3 reads TGTGCCAGCAGCCGTGAACTTCCGAACACCGGGGAGCTGTTTTTT.

This chain links TRBV7-3 with TRBJ2-2, with D unclear. Germline values: CDR1 SGHTA, CDR2 FQGTGA. This CDR3 spans 14 amino acids. Deletions cut 5 bases from V and 0 bases from J, with 7 bases between. Here the CDR3 DNA reads TGTGCCAGCAGCACACAGACGAACACCGGGGAGCTGTTTTTT. It yields the protein CASSTQTNTGELFF.

The J gene is TRBJ1-2, the V gene TRBV6-1; TRBD1 aligns across 8 bases. This CDR3 comprises 13 residues. Germline trimming cut 7 bases from V and 5 bases from J; bases unmatched to any gene: 6. Per germline, CDR1 MNHNS and CDR2 SASEGT. In nucleotides, the CDR3 is TGTGCCAGCACTTTGACAGGGGAGTATGGCTACACCTTC. This encodes CASTLTGEYGYTF.

The rearrangement joins TRBV19 to TRBJ1-2; TRBD1 matches at 12 bases. The CDR3 is 19 amino acids. The V gene end was trimmed by 3 bases and the J gene end by 3 bases; junction bases not matched to a gene: 14. CDR1 and CDR2 (germline): LNHDA, SQIVND (reference sequence). Here the CDR3 reads CASSIRAGTGGAPDYGYTF. The CDR3 DNA is TGTGCCAGTAGTATTAGGGCCGGGACAGGGGGCGCCCCGGACTATGGCTACACCTTC.

The V call is TRBV7-3, the J call TRBJ2-5; a possible D gene is TRBD1 (6 bases). Germline loops: CDR1 SGHTA, CDR2 FQGTGA. Trimming stripped 5 bases from V and 5 bases from J, with 18 bases between. The length of the CDR3 is 15 residues. DNA for the CDR3: TGTGCCAGCAGCCCCCTAGGTGGGGGCGGGGAGACCCAGTACTTC. Its protein product is CASSPLGGGGETQYF.

The chain is built from TRBV5-1 and TRBJ1-2, with a weak D call TRBD1 (6 bases). The ends were cut back, 3 bases at V and 7 bases at J, with 25 bases in the middle. CDR3 length: 17 amino acids. Per germline, CDR1 SGHRS and CDR2 YFSETQ. Here the CDR3 DNA reads TGCGCCAGCAGCTCCAGAGTCGATCAGGGGAACCGAGGTGGCTACACCTTC. The encoded protein is CASSSRVDQGNRGGYTF.

This sequence joins TRBV5-4 and TRBJ2-5; D gene uncertain. The CDR3 spans 11 residues. CDR1 is SGHNT and CDR2 is YYREEE in the germline V gene (reference sequence). Trimming removed 3 bases from V and 5 bases from J, with 5 bases in between. DNA for the CDR3: TGTGCCAGCAGCTCCTTCGAGACCCAGTACTTC. Protein product: CASSSFETQYF. The variable domain in full, with the rest retrieved from reference TRBV5-4 and TRBJ2-5, is ETGVTQSPTHLIKTRGQQVTLRCSSQSGHNTVSWYQQALGQGPQFIFQYYREEENGRGNFPPRFSGLQFPNYSSELNVNALELDDSALYLCASSSFETQYFGPGTRLLVL.